The present T cell receptor (beta chain) was sequenced within a study of shared clonotypes between healthy human individuals. The overall study: Sampling drew on donors who were a couple of women and a few men aged 18 to 49. Three plates were used per donor for CD4 naive, three for CD4 memory, two for CD8 naive and one for CD8 memory.

Sequenced by immunoSEQ multiplex PCR; TCRdb stores in-frame clones only, minus some. The table lists roughly 1,500,000 clones, roughly 98% of them singletons. Germline V CDR1 and CDR2: MNHEY, SVGAGI. The CDR3 covers 13 residues. With 1 base removed from V and 4 bases from J, the gap between germline ends came to 4 bases. The genes are TRBV6-5 and TRBJ2-2; no definite D call. This clonotype originated in a man aged 25 to 40 in good health. Sequencing was carried out using naive CD4+ T cells sorted from blood. Specified subset: CD45RA+ positively selected. The CDR3 nucleotides read TGTGCCAGCAGTTACTTTGGCACCGGGGAGCTGTTTTTT. It is translated as CASSYFGTGELFF.